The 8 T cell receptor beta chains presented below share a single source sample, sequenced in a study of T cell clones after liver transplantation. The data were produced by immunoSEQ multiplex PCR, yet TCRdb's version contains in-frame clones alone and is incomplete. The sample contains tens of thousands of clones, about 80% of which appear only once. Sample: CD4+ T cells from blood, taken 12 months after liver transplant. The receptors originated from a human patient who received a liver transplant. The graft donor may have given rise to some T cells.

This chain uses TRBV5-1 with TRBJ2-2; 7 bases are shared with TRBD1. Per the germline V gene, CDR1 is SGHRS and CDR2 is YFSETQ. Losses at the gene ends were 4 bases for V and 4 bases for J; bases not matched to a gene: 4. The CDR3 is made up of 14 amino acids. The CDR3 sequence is CASSGDRITGELFF. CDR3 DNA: TGCGCCAGCAGCGGGGACAGAATCACCGGGGAGCTGTTTTTT.

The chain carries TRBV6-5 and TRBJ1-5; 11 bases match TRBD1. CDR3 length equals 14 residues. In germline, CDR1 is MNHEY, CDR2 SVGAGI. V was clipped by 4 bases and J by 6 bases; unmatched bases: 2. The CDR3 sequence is CASSWTGGVQPQHF. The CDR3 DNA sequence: TGTGCCAGCAGTTGGACAGGGGGCGTTCAGCCCCAGCATTTT.

This chain's CDR3 is CASSPGTSGYNEQFF. The CDR3 region has the DNA TGTGCCAGCAGCCCCGGGACTAGCGGTTACAATGAGCAGTTCTTC. J is TRBJ2-1 and V is TRBV11-2; TRBD2 aligns across 11 bases. V was pared by 5 bases and J by 4 bases, with 4 bases of the junction left unmatched. The CDR3 has 15 residues. Per the germline V gene, CDR1 is SGHAT and CDR2 is FQNNGV.

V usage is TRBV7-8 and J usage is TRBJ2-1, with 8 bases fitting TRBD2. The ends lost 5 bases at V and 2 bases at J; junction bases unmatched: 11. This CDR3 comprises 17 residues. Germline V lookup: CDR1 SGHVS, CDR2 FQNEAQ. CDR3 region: CASSRRLSGRTYNEQFF. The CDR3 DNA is TGTGCCAGCAGCCGACGTCTAAGCGGGAGAACCTACAATGAGCAGTTCTTC.

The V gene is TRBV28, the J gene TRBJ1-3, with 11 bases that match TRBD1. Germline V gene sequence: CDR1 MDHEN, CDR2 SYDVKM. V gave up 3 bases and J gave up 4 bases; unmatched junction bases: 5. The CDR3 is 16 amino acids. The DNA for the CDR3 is TGTGCCAGCAGTTTCGGACAGGGGGCACGAGGAAACACCATATATTTT. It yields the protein CASSFGQGARGNTIYF. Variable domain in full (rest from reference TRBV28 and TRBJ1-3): DVKVTQSSRYLVKRTGEKVFLECVQDMDHENMFWYRQDPGLGLRLIYFSYDVKMKEKGDIPEGYSVSREKKERFSLILESASTNQTSMYLCASSFGQGARGNTIYFGEGSWLTVV.

The CDR3 sequence is CASSWLNTEAFF. The CDR3 coding sequence is TGTGCCAGCAGTTGGTTGAACACTGAAGCTTTCTTT. This chain joins TRBV28 and TRBJ1-1, with D hard to call. The CDR3 runs to 12 residues. The germline gives CDR1 MDHEN, CDR2 SYDVKM. The V end lost 4 bases, the J end lost 0 bases, and 3 bases lay between the germline ends.

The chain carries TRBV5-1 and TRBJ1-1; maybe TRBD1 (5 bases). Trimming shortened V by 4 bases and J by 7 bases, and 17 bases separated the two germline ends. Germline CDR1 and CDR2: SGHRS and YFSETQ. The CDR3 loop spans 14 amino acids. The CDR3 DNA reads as TGCGCCAGCAGCCCAGGAGGGGTACCTTATGAAGCTTTCTTT. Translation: CASSPGGVPYEAFF.

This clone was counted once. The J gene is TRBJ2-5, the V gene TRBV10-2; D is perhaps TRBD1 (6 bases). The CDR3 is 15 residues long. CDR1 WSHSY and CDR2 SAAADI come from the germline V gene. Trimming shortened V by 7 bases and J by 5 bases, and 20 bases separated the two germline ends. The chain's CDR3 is CASTPDRAVLETQYF. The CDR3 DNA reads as TGCGCCAGCACCCCGGACAGAGCTGTCTTGGAGACCCAGTACTTC.